The 20 T cell receptor beta chains presented below share a single source sample, sequenced in a study of shared clonotypes between healthy human individuals. The data were produced by immunoSEQ multiplex PCR, yet TCRdb's version contains in-frame clones alone and is incomplete. The data contain over a million clones, about 98.5% of them seen just once; the ten biggest clones take up about 0.35%. What was sequenced was naive CD4+ T cells sorted from blood. Stated subset: CD45RA+ positively selected. The receptors here all came from a man between 25 and 39 years old in good health.

The CDR3 loop reads CASSLGAELQNEQFF. The DNA of the CDR3 is TGTGCCAGCAGTTTGGGAGCCGAGCTGCAAAATGAGCAGTTCTTC. V usage is TRBV27 and J usage is TRBJ2-1; the D gene is possibly TRBD2 (5 bases). Trimming pared 3 bases from V and 7 bases from J, leaving 16 bases between. Germline V gene sequence: CDR1 MNHEY, CDR2 SMNVEV (reference sequence). The CDR3 contains 15 residues.

The DNA for the CDR3 is TGTGCCAGCAGCTTAGAGGGCGACTACGGAGATACGCAGTATTTT. Protein: CASSLEGDYGDTQYF. The chain uses TRBV11-3 and TRBJ2-3, with D possibly being TRBD2 (5 bases). The germline CDR1 and CDR2 sequences are SGHNT and YENEEA. The CDR3 totals 15 residues. The V gene lost 0 bases and the J gene lost 5 bases, with 12 bases spanning the gap.

This clone was recorded only once. CDR3 in amino acids: CASSLAPGTGWEAFF. Written as DNA, the CDR3 is TGCGCCAGCAGCTTGGCCCCCGGGACAGGATGGGAAGCTTTCTTT. The V and J genes are TRBV5-1 and TRBJ1-1; 8 bases align to TRBD1. This CDR3 region has 15 residues. The V gene's germline CDR1 is SGHRS and CDR2 YFSETQ. The V segment lost 0 bases and the J segment 8 bases; nucleotides outside the gene matches: 9. Filled out from reference TRBV5-1 and TRBJ1-1, the complete variable domain reads KAGVTQTPRYLIKTRGQQVTLSCSPISGHRSVSWYQQTPGQGLQFLFEYFSETQRNKGNFPGRFSGRQFSNSRSEMNVSTLELGDSALYLCASSLAPGTGWEAFFGQGTRLTVV.

This sequence joins TRBV19 and TRBJ2-2; the D is unclear. Looked up from germline, CDR1 is LNHDA and CDR2 is SQIVND (reference sequence). Trimming removed 5 bases from V and 7 bases from J, with 17 bases in between. This CDR3 region has 15 residues. CDR3 DNA sequence: TGTGCCAGTAGTCCCAGCCGAGGTTTGGGCGGGGAGCTGTTTTTT. It translates to CASSPSRGLGGELFF.

The genes are TRBV28 and TRBJ1-5; 9 bases are a match to TRBD1. The CDR3 contains 14 residues. Germline V gene lookup returns CDR1 MDHEN and CDR2 SYDVKM. J was trimmed by 6 bases and V by 5 bases; bases with no gene match: 5. CDR3 region: CASSLRDRVQPQHF. CDR3 sequence (DNA): TGTGCCAGCAGTCTACGGGACAGGGTTCAGCCCCAGCATTTT.

This sequence joins TRBV6-1 and TRBJ1-2; D unclear. The V gene lost 1 base and the J gene lost 0 bases, with 3 bases spanning the gap. The CDR3 spans 13 residues. Per the germline V gene, CDR1 is MNHNS and CDR2 is SASEGT. This CDR3 is CASSEGANYGYTF. As DNA, the CDR3 is TGTGCCAGCAGTGAAGGGGCTAACTATGGCTACACCTTC.

A word on this clone: Here the CDR3 omits its conserved ending phenylalanine or tryptophan, so a read error is the likely source. No DNA is shown, since the ends of the CDR3 on it are uncertain; the CDR3 is the one TCRdb lists. The chain uses TRBV6-5 and TRBJ2-7. The CDR3 sequence runs 13 residues, both termini included. Germline CDR1 MNHEY, CDR2 SVGAGI. CDR3 sequence reads: CASRPHAASALSL.

This chain uses TRBV15 with TRBJ1-4, with D possibly matching TRBD1 (5 bases). Trimming cost V 4 bases and J 5 bases, with 14 bases left between them. The CDR3 spans 15 residues. Germline V gives CDR1 LNHNV, CDR2 YYDKDF (reference sequence). The CDR3 sequence is CATSTTVKPNEKLFF. For the CDR3, the DNA is TGTGCCACCAGCACGACAGTAAAGCCCAATGAAAAACTGTTTTTT.

The chain recombines TRBV5-8 with TRBJ2-4; D is possibly TRBD1 (5 bases). The CDR3 consists of 13 residues. V was pared by 9 bases and J by 0 bases, with 10 bases between. Germline V gene sequence: CDR1 SGHTS, CDR2 YDEGEE. The CDR3 reads CAINRLAKNIQYF. The CDR3 region has the DNA TGTGCCATCAACAGGTTAGCCAAAAACATTCAGTACTTC.

The chain recombines TRBV5-1 with TRBJ1-1; D may be TRBD1 (6 bases). With 4 bases removed from V and 5 bases from J, the gap between germline ends came to 15 bases. The CDR3 runs to 14 residues. From germline, CDR1 is SGHRS and CDR2 YFSETQ. CDR3 sequence: CASSQDRIATEAFF. The CDR3 coding sequence is TGCGCCAGCAGCCAGGACAGAATCGCTACTGAAGCTTTCTTT.

Notes on this clone: The same CDR3 also results from other DNA sequences found in this sample. V gene TRBV9 combines with J gene TRBJ2-7; TRBD2 matches 11 bases. This CDR3 spans 15 amino acids. V shed 3 bases, J shed 3 bases, and the junction held 5 bases outside the gene matches. The germline V gene encodes CDR1 SGDLS and CDR2 YYNGEE. CDR3 protein: CASSATGTSGYEQYF. The CDR3 bases are TGTGCCAGCAGCGCGACCGGGACTAGCGGCTACGAGCAGTACTTC.

The chain joins TRBV28 to TRBJ2-7; TRBD1 matches at 8 bases. The CDR3 is 13 amino acids. V shed 5 bases and J 5 bases; nucleotides not matched to a gene: 5. Germline V gene sequence: CDR1 MDHEN, CDR2 SYDVKM. CDR3 protein: CASSGTGLDEQYF. The CDR3 DNA reads as TGTGCCAGCAGTGGGACAGGTTTGGACGAGCAGTACTTC. The full variable domain, with the rest looked up from reference TRBV28 and TRBJ2-7, is DVKVTQSSRYLVKRTGEKVFLECVQDMDHENMFWYRQDPGLGLRLIYFSYDVKMKEKGDIPEGYSVSREKKERFSLILESASTNQTSMYLCASSGTGLDEQYFGPGTRLTVT.

Note on this clone: A junction end diverges from the germline sequence, so it may reflect a read error. V and J are TRBV7-7 and TRBJ2-2; D gene unclear. The CDR3 has 13 residues. In germline, CDR1 is SSHAT, CDR2 FNYEAQ (reference sequence). The CDR3: CASSRSYTGELFF. The DNA for the CDR3 is TGTGCTAGCAGCCGTTCGTATACCGGGGAGCTGTTTTTT.

The chain has TRBV6-1 and TRBJ2-5; D is possibly TRBD2 (6 bases). The CDR3 is 14 residues long. Trimming removed 4 bases from V and 5 bases from J, with 14 bases in between. Germline V gene data show CDR1 as MNHNS and CDR2 as SASEGT. For the CDR3, the DNA is TGTGCCAGCAGTGGCGATTGGGGGAGGGAGACCCAGTACTTC. Protein: CASSGDWGRETQYF.

This chain joins TRBV14 and TRBJ2-1; 9 bases fit TRBD2. The V gene's germline CDR1 is SGHDN and CDR2 FVKESK. Trimming cost V 0 bases and J 4 bases; bases outside gene matches: 10. This CDR3 region has 18 residues. CDR3 in amino acids: CASSQDGLRGGWYNEQFF. In nucleotides, the CDR3 is TGTGCCAGCAGCCAAGATGGCCTGCGGGGGGGTTGGTACAATGAGCAGTTCTTC.

This chain uses TRBV10-3 with TRBJ2-2; D remains ambiguous. The CDR3 consists of 14 residues. The germline CDR1 and CDR2 sequences are ENHRY and SYGVKD. Trimming cost V 3 bases and J 3 bases, with 8 bases left between them. CDR3 DNA sequence: TGTGCCATCAGTGAACGTACGGACACCGGGGAGCTGTTTTTT. Translation: CAISERTDTGELFF.

This sequence joins TRBV6-1 and TRBJ2-4, with D possibly called TRBD1 or TRBD2 (5 bases each). Looked up from germline, CDR1 is MNHNS and CDR2 is SASEGT. The CDR3 length is 11 residues. V was cut by 7 bases and J by 16 bases, with 17 bases left in between. For the CDR3, the DNA is TGTGCCAGCAAAACCGGGACGGGGAAATACTTC. Its protein is CASKTGTGKYF.

V gene TRBV5-1 combines with J gene TRBJ2-1; D ambiguous. This CDR3 region has 13 residues. Germline V lookup: CDR1 SGHRS, CDR2 YFSETQ. V lost 4 bases to trimming and J lost 2 bases, with 7 bases between them. The CDR3 sequence: CASSLLPYNEQFF. The CDR3 region has the DNA TGCGCCAGCAGCCTTTTACCCTACAATGAGCAGTTCTTC.

This clone was observed once. This chain links TRBV12-5 with TRBJ1-5; D call uncertain. The CDR3 is 15 amino acids. Germline-derived CDR1 and CDR2 are LGHNT and FRNRAP. V was cut by 3 bases and J by 3 bases, with 12 bases left in between. The CDR3 loop reads CASGFEREHNQPQHF. The CDR3 nucleotides read TGTGCTAGTGGTTTTGAAAGGGAGCACAATCAGCCCCAGCATTTT.

The chain employs TRBV10-3 and TRBJ2-7, with TRBD1 as a possible D gene (7 bases). The CDR3 runs 16 residues. Germline V gene sequence: CDR1 ENHRY, CDR2 SYGVKD. V was cut by 8 bases and J by 0 bases, with 20 bases left in between. The CDR3 region is CAIDQGGTANSYEQYF. In DNA, the CDR3 is TGTGCCATCGACCAAGGCGGGACAGCGAACTCCTACGAGCAGTACTTC.